Listed below are T cell receptor beta chains from one sample, sequenced in a study of STAT5B mutations in CD4+ large granular lymphocyte leukemia. Only in-frame clones appear in the TCRdb table, and some are missing; sequencing was by immunoSEQ multiplex PCR. The sample records roughly 35,000 clones, about two thirds being singletons. The sequenced sample was CD4+ T cells from blood buffy coats. Every receptor here comes from a human donor in good health. Both conserved end residues are part of each CDR3. D genes are given only for firm matches. Part of the rows lack a size; the others show once, few, many or a class for expanded clones.

>-|-|TRBJ1-1|TRBV15
CATSRDGGSKNTEAFF
TGTGCCACCAGCAGAGATGGGGGGTCGAAGAACACTGAAGCTTTCTTT
>-|-|TRBJ1-4|TRBV7-9
CASSLLGAGNEKLFF
TGTGCCAGCAGCCTACTAGGGGCCGGAAATGAAAAACTGTTTTTT
>-|-|TRBJ1-5|TRBV6-1
CASSEFPSGTPRLGSNQPQHF
TGTGCCAGCAGTGAATTCCCTTCCGGGACCCCCCGTTTGGGAAGCAATCAGCCCCAGCATTTT
>TRBD2|-|TRBJ2-2|TRBV27
CASSFLAGGPTGELFF
TGTGCCAGCAGTTTTCTAGCGGGGGGGCCCACCGGGGAGCTGTTTTTT
>TRBD1|few|TRBJ1-2|TRBV10-1
CASSEVGQGSYTF
TGCGCCAGCAGTGAGGTGGGACAGGGCAGCTACACCTTC
>-|-|TRBJ1-1|TRBV2
CASRTELNTEAFF
TGTGCCAGCAGGACCGAATTGAACACTGAAGCTTTCTTT
>-|-|TRBJ2-5|TRBV28
CASRDTGVTETQYF
TGTGCCAGCAGGGATACAGGTGTAACAGAGACCCAGTACTTC
>TRBD2|-|TRBJ2-7|TRBV10-1
CASSERSGGPLSLYEQYF
TGCGCCAGCAGTGAGAGGAGCGGGGGCCCCCTGAGTCTTTACGAGCAGTACTTC
>-|-|TRBJ2-3|TRBV7-3
CASSLKVTKEADTQYF
TGTGCCAGCAGCTTAAAGGTCACTAAAGAAGCAGATACGCAGTATTTT
>-|-|TRBJ2-7|TRBV5-6
CASSSIYEQYF
TGTGCCAGCAGCTCTATCTACGAGCAGTACTTC
>TRBD1|-|TRBJ2-3|TRBV10-1
CASSKGQGGTDTQYF
TGCGCCAGCAGCAAGGGACAGGGAGGGACAGATACGCAGTATTTT
>-|-|TRBJ2-2|TRBV7-9
CASSFSPGELFF
TGTGCCAGCAGTTTCTCGCCCGGGGAGCTGTTTTTT
>TRBD2|-|TRBJ2-7|TRBV7-2
CASSHSGGGAYEQYF
TGTGCCAGCAGCCATTCGGGCGGGGGGGCCTACGAGCAGTACTTC
>-|-|TRBJ1-1|TRBV19
CASSPTQMNTEAFF
TGTGCCAGTAGTCCCACCCAGATGAACACTGAAGCTTTCTTT
>-|-|TRBJ2-2|TRBV18
CASSPGQLTGELFF
TGTGCCAGCTCGCCAGGACAGCTCACCGGGGAGCTGTTTTTT
>-|once|TRBJ2-5|TRBV11-3
CASSLASFETQYF
TGTGCCAGCAGCTTAGCCTCCTTTGAGACCCAGTACTTC
>-|-|TRBJ2-7|TRBV19
CASSTVPGSSYEQYF
TGTGCCAGTAGCACTGTTCCGGGATCCTCCTACGAGCAGTACTTC
>TRBD1|few|TRBJ1-4|TRBV6-5
CASSRTGEREKLFF
TGTGCCAGCAGCCGGACAGGGGAGCGAGAAAAACTGTTTTTT
>TRBD1|-|TRBJ1-4|TRBV5-4
CASSWGTGRPRGHEKLFF
TGTGCCAGCAGCTGGGGAACAGGGCGACCGAGGGGGCATGAAAAACTGTTTTTT
>TRBD1|-|TRBJ1-2|TRBV7-8
CASSLAYGRGDGYTF
TGTGCCAGCAGCTTAGCGTATGGCAGGGGGGATGGCTACACCTTC
>-|-|TRBJ2-5|TRBV27
CASSLSRGRETQYF
TGTGCCAGCAGTTTATCAAGGGGTAGGGAGACCCAGTACTTC
>-|-|TRBJ1-6|TRBV5-1
CASSEAQGSSPLHF
TGCGCCAGCAGCGAGGCCCAGGGCAGTTCACCCCTCCACTTT
>TRBD1|-|TRBJ2-6|TRBV7-3
CASSSTGTGGRGGANVLTF
TGTGCCAGCAGCTCAACCGGGACAGGGGGCCGAGGTGGGGCCAACGTCCTGACTTTC
>TRBD2|-|TRBJ2-1|TRBV5-6
CASSPSGGGAGEQFF
TGTGCCAGCAGCCCCTCCGGGGGGGGCGCGGGTGAGCAGTTCTTC
>TRBD2|-|TRBJ2-7|TRBV7-2
CASSLGAGGRSYEQYF
TGTGCCAGCAGCTTAGGGGCGGGGGGCCGTTCCTACGAGCAGTACTTC
>TRBD1|few|TRBJ1-2|TRBV11-1
CASSQDRDYGYTF
TGTGCCAGCAGCCAGGACAGGGACTATGGCTACACCTTC
>-|-|TRBJ1-2|TRBV11-2
CASALPGSNYGYTF
TGTGCCAGCGCTCTCCCAGGGTCAAACTATGGCTACACCTTC
>-|-|TRBJ2-7|TRBV11-2
CASSLSGASYEQYF
TGTGCCAGCAGCTTGTCAGGGGCCTCCTACGAGCAGTACTTC
>-|-|TRBJ2-7|TRBV6-1
CASRVRQEYPNEQYF
TGTGCCAGCAGAGTAAGACAGGAGTATCCTAACGAGCAGTACTTC
>TRBD2|once|TRBJ2-1|TRBV5-1
CASSDGPSGGALNEQFF
TGCGCCAGCAGCGATGGGCCTAGCGGGGGGGCCCTAAATGAGCAGTTCTTC